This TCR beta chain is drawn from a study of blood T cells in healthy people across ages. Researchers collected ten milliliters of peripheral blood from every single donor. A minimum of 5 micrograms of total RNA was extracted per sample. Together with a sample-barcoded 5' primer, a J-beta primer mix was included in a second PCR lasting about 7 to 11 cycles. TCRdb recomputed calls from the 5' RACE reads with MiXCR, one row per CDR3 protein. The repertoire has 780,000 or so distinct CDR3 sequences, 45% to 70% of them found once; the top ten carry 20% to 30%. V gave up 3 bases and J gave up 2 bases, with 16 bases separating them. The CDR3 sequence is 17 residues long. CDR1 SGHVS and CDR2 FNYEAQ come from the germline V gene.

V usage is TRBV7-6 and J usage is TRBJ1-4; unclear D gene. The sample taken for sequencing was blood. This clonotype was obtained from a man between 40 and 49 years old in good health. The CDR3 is CASSLIPSVSTNEKLFF. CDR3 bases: TGTGCCAGCAGCTTGATCCCTTCCGTTTCGACTAATGAAAAACTGTTTTTT. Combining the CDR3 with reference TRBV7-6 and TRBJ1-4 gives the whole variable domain GAGVSQSPRYKVTKRGQDVALRCDPISGHVSLYWYRQALGQGPEFLTYFNYEAQQDKSGLPNDRFSAERPEGSISTLTIQRTEQRDSAMYRCASSLIPSVSTNEKLFFGSGTQLSVL.